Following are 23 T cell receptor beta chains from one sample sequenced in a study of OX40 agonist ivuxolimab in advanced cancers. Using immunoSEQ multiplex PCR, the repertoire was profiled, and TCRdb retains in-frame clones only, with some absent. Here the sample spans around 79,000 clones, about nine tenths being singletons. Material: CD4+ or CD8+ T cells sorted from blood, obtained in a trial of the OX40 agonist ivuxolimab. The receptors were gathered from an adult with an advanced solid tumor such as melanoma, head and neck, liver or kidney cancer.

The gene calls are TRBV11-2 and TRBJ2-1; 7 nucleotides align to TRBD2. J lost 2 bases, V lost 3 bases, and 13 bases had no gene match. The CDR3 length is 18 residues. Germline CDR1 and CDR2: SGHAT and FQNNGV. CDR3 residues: CASSFGREFTGTYNEQFF. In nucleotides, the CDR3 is TGTGCCAGCAGCTTCGGGCGGGAGTTCACGGGGACCTACAATGAGCAGTTCTTC.

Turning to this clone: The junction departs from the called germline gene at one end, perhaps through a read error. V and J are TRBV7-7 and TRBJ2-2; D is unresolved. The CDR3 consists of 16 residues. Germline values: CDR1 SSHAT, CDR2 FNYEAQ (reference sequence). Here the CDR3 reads CASSPWAPRDTGELFF. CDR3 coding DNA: TGTGCTAGCAGCCCCTGGGCTCCGAGAGACACCGGGGAGCTGTTTTTT.

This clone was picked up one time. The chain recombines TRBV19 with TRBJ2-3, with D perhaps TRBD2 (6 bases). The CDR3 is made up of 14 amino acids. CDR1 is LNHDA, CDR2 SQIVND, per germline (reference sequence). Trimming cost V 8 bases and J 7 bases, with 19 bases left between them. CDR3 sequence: CASSSGSVLNTQYF. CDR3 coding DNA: TGTGCCAGTTCCTCCGGGAGTGTACTAAATACGCAGTATTTT.

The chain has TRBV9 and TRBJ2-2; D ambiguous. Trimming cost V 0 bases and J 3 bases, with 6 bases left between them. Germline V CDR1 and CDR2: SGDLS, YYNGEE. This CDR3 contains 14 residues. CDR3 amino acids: CASSVVVDTGELFF. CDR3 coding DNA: TGTGCCAGCAGCGTAGTTGTAGACACCGGGGAGCTGTTTTTT.

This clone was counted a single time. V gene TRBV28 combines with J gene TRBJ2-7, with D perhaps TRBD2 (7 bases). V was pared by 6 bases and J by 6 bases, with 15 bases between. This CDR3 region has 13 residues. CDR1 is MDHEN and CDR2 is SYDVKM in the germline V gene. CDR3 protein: CASSSGGQGEQYF. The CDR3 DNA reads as TGTGCCAGCAGCTCGGGGGGCCAAGGCGAGCAGTACTTC.

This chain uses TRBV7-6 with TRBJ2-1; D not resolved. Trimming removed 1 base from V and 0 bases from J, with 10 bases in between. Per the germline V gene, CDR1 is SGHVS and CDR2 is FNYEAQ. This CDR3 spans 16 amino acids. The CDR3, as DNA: TGTGCCAGCAGCTTAGAAGGGCCTAACTCCTACAATGAGCAGTTCTTC. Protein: CASSLEGPNSYNEQFF.

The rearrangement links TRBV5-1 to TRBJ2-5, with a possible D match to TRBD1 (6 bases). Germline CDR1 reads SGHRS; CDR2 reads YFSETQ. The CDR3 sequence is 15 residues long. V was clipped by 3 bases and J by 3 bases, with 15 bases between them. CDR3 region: CASSYYRAKEETQYF. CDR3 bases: TGCGCCAGCAGCTACTACAGGGCAAAGGAAGAGACCCAGTACTTC.

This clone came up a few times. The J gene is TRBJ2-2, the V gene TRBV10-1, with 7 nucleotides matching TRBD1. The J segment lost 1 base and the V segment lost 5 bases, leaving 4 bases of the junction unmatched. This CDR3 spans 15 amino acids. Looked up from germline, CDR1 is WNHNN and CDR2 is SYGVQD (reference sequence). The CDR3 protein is CASSNRDRNTGELFF. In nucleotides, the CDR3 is TGCGCCAGCAGTAACCGGGACAGGAACACCGGGGAGCTGTTTTTT.

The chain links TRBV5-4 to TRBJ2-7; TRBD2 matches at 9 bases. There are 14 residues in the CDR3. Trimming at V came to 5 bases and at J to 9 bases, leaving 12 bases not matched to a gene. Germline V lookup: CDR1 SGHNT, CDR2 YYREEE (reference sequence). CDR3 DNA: TGTGCCAGCAGGTCGGAGGGACTAGCCGGAGCGCAGTACTTC. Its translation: CASRSEGLAGAQYF.

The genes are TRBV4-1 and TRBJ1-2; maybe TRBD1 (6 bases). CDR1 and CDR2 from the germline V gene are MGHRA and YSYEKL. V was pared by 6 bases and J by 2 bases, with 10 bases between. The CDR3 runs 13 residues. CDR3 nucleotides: TGCGCCAGCAGTCCCACAGGGAACTATGGCTACACCTTC. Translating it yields CASSPTGNYGYTF.

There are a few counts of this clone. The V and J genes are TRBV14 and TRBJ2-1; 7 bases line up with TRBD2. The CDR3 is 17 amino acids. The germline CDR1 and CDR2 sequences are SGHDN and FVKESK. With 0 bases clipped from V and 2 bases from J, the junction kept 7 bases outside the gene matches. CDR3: CASSQDWKRGAYNEQFF. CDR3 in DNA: TGTGCCAGCAGCCAAGATTGGAAGCGGGGAGCCTACAATGAGCAGTTCTTC. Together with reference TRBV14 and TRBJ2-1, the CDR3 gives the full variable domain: EAGVTQFPSHSVIEKGQTVTLRCDPISGHDNLYWYRRVMGKEIKFLLHFVKESKQDESGMPNNRFLAERTGGTYSTLKVQPAELEDSGVYFCASSQDWKRGAYNEQFFGPGTRLTVL.

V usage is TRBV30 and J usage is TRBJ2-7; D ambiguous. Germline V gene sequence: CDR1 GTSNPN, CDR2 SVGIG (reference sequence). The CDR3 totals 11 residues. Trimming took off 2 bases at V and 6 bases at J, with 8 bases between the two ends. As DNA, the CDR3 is TGTGCCTGGAGTCGGAGTACCGAGCAGTACTTC. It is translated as CAWSRSTEQYF.

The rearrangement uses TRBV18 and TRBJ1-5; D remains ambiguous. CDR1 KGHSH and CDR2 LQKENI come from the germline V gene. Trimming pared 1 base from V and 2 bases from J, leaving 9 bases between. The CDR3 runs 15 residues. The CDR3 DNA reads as TGTGCCAGCTCACCACAAGACGGGGGCAATCAGCCCCAGCATTTT. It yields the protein CASSPQDGGNQPQHF.

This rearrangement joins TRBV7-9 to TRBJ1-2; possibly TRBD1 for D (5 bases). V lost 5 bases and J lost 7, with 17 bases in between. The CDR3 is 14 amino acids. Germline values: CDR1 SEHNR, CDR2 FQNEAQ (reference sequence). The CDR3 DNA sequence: TGTGCCAGCAGCCCACAGGTCAGGGAATTTGGCTACACCTTC. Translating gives CASSPQVREFGYTF. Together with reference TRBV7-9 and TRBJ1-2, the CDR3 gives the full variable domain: DTGVSQNPRHKITKRGQNVTFRCDPISEHNRLYWYRQTLGQGPEFLTYFQNEAQLEKSRLLSDRFSAERPKGSFSTLEIQRTEQGDSAMYLCASSPQVREFGYTFGSGTRLTVV.

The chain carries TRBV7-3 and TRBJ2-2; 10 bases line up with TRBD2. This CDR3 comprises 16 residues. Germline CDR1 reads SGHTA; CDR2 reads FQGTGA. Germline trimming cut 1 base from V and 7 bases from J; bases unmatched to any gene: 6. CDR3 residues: CASSLNPSGSFGELFF. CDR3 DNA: TGTGCCAGCAGCTTAAATCCTAGCGGGAGTTTCGGGGAGCTGTTTTTT.

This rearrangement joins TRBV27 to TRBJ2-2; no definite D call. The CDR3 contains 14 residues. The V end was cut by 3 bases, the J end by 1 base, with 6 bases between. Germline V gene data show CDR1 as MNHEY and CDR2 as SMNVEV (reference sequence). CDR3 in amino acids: CASSFSWNTGELFF. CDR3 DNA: TGTGCCAGCAGTTTCTCGTGGAACACCGGGGAGCTGTTTTTT.

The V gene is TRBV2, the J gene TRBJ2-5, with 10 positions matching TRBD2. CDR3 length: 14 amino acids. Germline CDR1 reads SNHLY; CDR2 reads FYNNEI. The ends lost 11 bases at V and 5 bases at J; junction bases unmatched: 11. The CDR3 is CAGTGTSASETQYF. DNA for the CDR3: TGTGCCGGCACGGGGACTAGCGCTTCGGAGACCCAGTACTTC.

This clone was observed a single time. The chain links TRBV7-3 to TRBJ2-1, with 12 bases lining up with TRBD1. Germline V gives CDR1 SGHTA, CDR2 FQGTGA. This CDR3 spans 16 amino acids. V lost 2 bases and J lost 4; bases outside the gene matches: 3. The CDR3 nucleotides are TGTGCCAGCAGCTTATGGGGACAGGGGGCTTACAATGAGCAGTTCTTC. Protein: CASSLWGQGAYNEQFF.

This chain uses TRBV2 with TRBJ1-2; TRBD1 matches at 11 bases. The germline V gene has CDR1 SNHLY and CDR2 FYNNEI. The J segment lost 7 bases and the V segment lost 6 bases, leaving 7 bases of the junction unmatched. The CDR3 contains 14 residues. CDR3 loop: CASSDQGQGGGYTF. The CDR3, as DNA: TGTGCCAGCAGCGACCAGGGACAGGGGGGTGGCTACACCTTC.

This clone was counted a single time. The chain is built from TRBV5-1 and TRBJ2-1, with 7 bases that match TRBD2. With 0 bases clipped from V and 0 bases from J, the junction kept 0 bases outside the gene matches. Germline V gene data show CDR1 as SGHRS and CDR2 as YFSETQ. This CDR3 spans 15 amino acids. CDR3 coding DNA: TGCGCCAGCAGCTTGGGGGACTACTCCTACAATGAGCAGTTCTTC. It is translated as CASSLGDYSYNEQFF. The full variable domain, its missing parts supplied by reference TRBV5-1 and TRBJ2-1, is KAGVTQTPRYLIKTRGQQVTLSCSPISGHRSVSWYQQTPGQGLQFLFEYFSETQRNKGNFPGRFSGRQFSNSRSEMNVSTLELGDSALYLCASSLGDYSYNEQFFGPGTRLTVL.

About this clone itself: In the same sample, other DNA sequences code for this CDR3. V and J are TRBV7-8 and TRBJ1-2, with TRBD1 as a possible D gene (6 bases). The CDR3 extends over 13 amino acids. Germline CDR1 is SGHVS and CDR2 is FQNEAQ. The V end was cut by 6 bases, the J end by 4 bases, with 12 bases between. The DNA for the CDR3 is TGTGCCAGCAGTCTGGACAGAGGCTATGGCTACACCTTC. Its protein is CASSLDRGYGYTF.

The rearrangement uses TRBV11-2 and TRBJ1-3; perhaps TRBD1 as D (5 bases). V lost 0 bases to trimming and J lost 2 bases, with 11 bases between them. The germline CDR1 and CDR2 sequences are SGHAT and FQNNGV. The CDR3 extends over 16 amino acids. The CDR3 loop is CASSLDHQGTGNTIYF. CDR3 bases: TGTGCCAGCAGCTTAGATCACCAGGGTACTGGAAACACCATATATTTT.

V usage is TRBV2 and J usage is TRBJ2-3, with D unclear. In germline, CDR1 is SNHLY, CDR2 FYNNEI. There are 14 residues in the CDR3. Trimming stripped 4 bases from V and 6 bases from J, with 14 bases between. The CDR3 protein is CASSVSRGEDTQYF. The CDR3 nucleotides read TGTGCCAGCAGTGTGTCCCGCGGTGAGGATACGCAGTATTTT.